This T cell receptor beta chain appears in the sequencing data of a study of cytomegalovirus exposure and HLA in healthy donors. Study as a whole: Findings of an earlier analysis included 117 million unique TCR beta sequences from some 200 million T cells. There were more than 350 genotyped donors. Of these, 81% fell in the genetic ancestry cluster associated with self-reported Caucasian donors. Regarding the study as a whole: Owing to their indistinguishability, certain V segments, notably TRBV6-2 and TRBV6-3, were excluded.

The PCR contained 60 Vbeta and 13 Jbeta primers. Repertoires were generated with immunoSEQ multiplex PCR, while TCRdb's copy carries only in-frame clones and drops some. The table shows roughly 160,000 clones, with 70% to 90% occurring only once. Germline V CDR1 and CDR2: SNHLY, FYNNEI. This CDR3 comprises 16 residues. V lost 2 bases and J lost 8; bases outside the gene matches: 7. This clone has just a few counts. Its specificity is not known. Sequences were obtained from PBMCs. The chain recombines TRBV2 with TRBJ1-6; 9 positions agree with TRBD1. This clonotype was obtained from a woman in her twenties or thirties in good health and CMV-seropositive. The CDR3 sequence: CASSEYGTGLDSPLHF. The CDR3 nucleotides are TGTGCCAGCAGTGAATATGGGACAGGGCTCGATTCACCCCTCCACTTT.